These T cell receptor beta chains were read from a single sample in a study of T cells after yellow fever vaccination. TCRdb re-called the 5' RACE reads through MiXCR, storing one row per CDR3 protein. The sample gives some 400,000 distinct CDR3 sequences, around 20% of which show up once; over 15% is in the top ten. The source material was PBMCs, sampled before the yellow fever booster vaccination. The receptor set was obtained from a man in his late teens or twenties who received the YFV17D yellow fever vaccine. Both conserved end residues are part of each CDR3. A D gene is named only where the DNA matches it firmly. The size of a clone is reported for some rows only, either as once, few or many, or as a class for expanded clones.

d_gene: NA
j_gene: TRBJ2-7
abundance: few
v_gene: TRBV5-1
CDR3aa: CASSSAGTPYEQYF
CDR3nt: TGCGCCAGCAGCTCCGCCGGGACGCCCTACGAGCAGTACTTC

d_gene: NA
j_gene: TRBJ2-1
abundance: NA
v_gene: TRBV27
CDR3aa: CASSRTRNEQFF
CDR3nt: TGTGCCAGCAGTCGGACCCGCAATGAGCAGTTCTTC

d_gene: TRBD2
j_gene: TRBJ2-3
abundance: NA
v_gene: TRBV28
CDR3aa: CASSQGSGGARYF
CDR3nt: TGTGCCAGCAGCCAGGGTAGCGGGGGGGCTCGGTATTTT

d_gene: TRBD2
j_gene: TRBJ2-1
abundance: few
v_gene: TRBV3-1
CDR3aa: CASSQRASGGYNEQFF
CDR3nt: TGTGCCAGCAGCCAAAGGGCAAGCGGGGGCTACAATGAGCAGTTCTTC

d_gene: NA
j_gene: TRBJ2-7
abundance: NA
v_gene: TRBV6-5
CDR3aa: CASSSPTGKLYEQYF
CDR3nt: TGTGCCAGCAGCTCTCCGACCGGGAAACTCTACGAGCAGTACTTC

d_gene: TRBD1
j_gene: TRBJ1-5
abundance: NA
v_gene: TRBV6-5
CDR3aa: CATRQGGQPQHF
CDR3nt: TGTGCCACACGACAGGGAGGTCAGCCCCAGCATTTT

d_gene: NA
j_gene: TRBJ1-2
abundance: few
v_gene: TRBV5-1
CDR3aa: CASSLAQGFDYGYTF
CDR3nt: TGCGCCAGCAGCCTAGCACAGGGTTTCGACTATGGCTACACCTTC

d_gene: TRBD1
j_gene: TRBJ1-2
abundance: few
v_gene: TRBV20-1
CDR3aa: CSCAHRGRPYGYTF
CDR3nt: TGCAGTTGTGCGCACAGGGGGCGTCCGTATGGCTACACCTTC

d_gene: NA
j_gene: TRBJ1-5
abundance: many
v_gene: TRBV7-2
CDR3aa: CASSLVGGNTNQPQHF
CDR3nt: TGTGCCAGCAGCTTAGTTGGGGGAAACACCAATCAGCCCCAGCATTTT

d_gene: NA
j_gene: TRBJ1-3
abundance: NA
v_gene: TRBV6-6
CDR3aa: CASSGTGASSGNTIYF
CDR3nt: TGTGCCAGCAGTGGTACCGGGGCTTCTTCTGGAAACACCATATATTTT

d_gene: TRBD2
j_gene: TRBJ2-5
abundance: few
v_gene: TRBV6-5
CDR3aa: CASSETSGGQETQYF
CDR3nt: TGTGCCAGCAGTGAAACTAGCGGGGGACAAGAGACCCAGTACTTC

d_gene: TRBD1
j_gene: TRBJ2-3
abundance: NA
v_gene: TRBV7-2
CDR3aa: CASSLNPGQSTDTQYF
CDR3nt: TGTGCCAGCAGCTTAAATCCGGGACAGAGCACAGATACGCAGTATTTT

d_gene: NA
j_gene: TRBJ2-1
abundance: NA
v_gene: TRBV7-9
CDR3aa: CASSPRVAFYNEQFF
CDR3nt: TGTGCCAGCAGCCCCCGGGTAGCGTTCTACAATGAGCAGTTCTTC

d_gene: NA
j_gene: TRBJ1-1
abundance: NA
v_gene: TRBV20-1
CDR3aa: CSANGLRQSNTEAFF
CDR3nt: TGCAGTGCTAATGGGCTGAGACAGTCGAACACTGAAGCTTTCTTT

d_gene: NA
j_gene: TRBJ1-3
abundance: NA
v_gene: TRBV5-1
CDR3aa: CASSPFGGAGNTIYF
CDR3nt: TGCGCCAGCAGCCCTTTCGGCGGGGCAGGAAACACCATATATTTT

d_gene: TRBD1
j_gene: TRBJ1-2
abundance: NA
v_gene: TRBV9
CDR3aa: CASSARDSVGYTF
CDR3nt: TGTGCCAGCAGCGCCCGGGACAGCGTGGGCTACACCTTC

d_gene: NA
j_gene: TRBJ1-3
abundance: NA
v_gene: TRBV4-1
CDR3aa: CASSQTPPTGEFRNTIYF
CDR3nt: TGCGCCAGCAGCCAGACGCCCCCCACGGGGGAATTTCGAAACACCATATATTTT

d_gene: NA
j_gene: TRBJ2-4
abundance: NA
v_gene: TRBV5-4
CDR3aa: CASSLDEPKNIQYF
CDR3nt: TGTGCCAGCAGCCTTGACGAGCCCAAAAACATTCAGTACTTC

d_gene: NA
j_gene: TRBJ1-5
abundance: many
v_gene: TRBV18
CDR3aa: CASSREGNQPQHF
CDR3nt: TGTGCCAGCTCACGAGAAGGCAATCAGCCCCAGCATTTT

d_gene: NA
j_gene: TRBJ2-2
abundance: NA
v_gene: TRBV5-1
CDR3aa: CASRRGTGELFF
CDR3nt: TGCGCCAGCAGGAGGGGGACCGGGGAGCTGTTTTTT

d_gene: TRBD1
j_gene: TRBJ2-1
abundance: NA
v_gene: TRBV5-1
CDR3aa: CASSLGTGHANEQFF
CDR3nt: TGCGCCAGCAGCTTGGGGACAGGGCATGCGAATGAGCAGTTCTTC

d_gene: NA
j_gene: TRBJ1-2
abundance: many
v_gene: TRBV29-1
CDR3aa: CSVEEVVRSYTF
CDR3nt: TGCAGCGTTGAAGAGGTCGTCAGGAGCTACACCTTC

d_gene: TRBD1
j_gene: TRBJ1-1
abundance: few
v_gene: TRBV5-6
CDR3aa: CASSTLTGVATEAFF
CDR3nt: TGTGCCAGCAGCACCCTGACAGGGGTCGCCACTGAAGCTTTCTTT

d_gene: TRBD2
j_gene: TRBJ2-3
abundance: NA
v_gene: TRBV5-1
CDR3aa: CASSASGRTDTQYF
CDR3nt: TGCGCCAGCAGCGCTAGCGGTCGCACAGATACGCAGTATTTT

d_gene: NA
j_gene: TRBJ1-1
abundance: many
v_gene: TRBV5-1
CDR3aa: CASSTDLTPTTEAFF
CDR3nt: TGCGCCAGCAGCACGGACCTTACCCCAACCACTGAAGCTTTCTTT

d_gene: NA
j_gene: TRBJ2-7
abundance: many
v_gene: TRBV4-1
CDR3aa: CASSPGPWSDNEQYF
CDR3nt: TGCGCCAGCAGCCCGGGGCCTTGGTCGGATAACGAGCAGTACTTC

d_gene: NA
j_gene: TRBJ1-4
abundance: NA
v_gene: TRBV7-9
CDR3aa: CASSRTLMMANEKLFF
CDR3nt: TGTGCCAGCAGCCGAACCCTTATGATGGCTAATGAAAAACTGTTTTTT

d_gene: TRBD1
j_gene: TRBJ2-2
abundance: NA
v_gene: TRBV19
CDR3aa: CASRDHRGRTGELFF
CDR3nt: TGTGCCAGTAGGGATCACAGGGGACGGACCGGGGAGCTGTTTTTT

d_gene: NA
j_gene: TRBJ2-5
abundance: few
v_gene: TRBV9
CDR3aa: CASSPRGGSETQYF
CDR3nt: TGTGCCAGCAGCCCCCGAGGTGGATCAGAGACCCAGTACTTC

d_gene: TRBD1
j_gene: TRBJ2-4
abundance: NA
v_gene: TRBV20-1
CDR3aa: CSARDLDRGYIQYF
CDR3nt: TGCAGTGCTAGAGACCTGGACAGGGGATACATTCAGTACTTC

d_gene: NA
j_gene: TRBJ1-3
abundance: NA
v_gene: TRBV7-2
CDR3aa: CASSPIKPGNTIYF
CDR3nt: TGTGCCAGCAGCCCGATTAAGCCTGGAAACACCATATATTTT

d_gene: NA
j_gene: TRBJ2-5
abundance: NA
v_gene: TRBV7-3
CDR3aa: CASSLSPGQKETQYF
CDR3nt: TGTGCCAGCAGCCTCAGCCCAGGACAGAAAGAGACCCAGTACTTC

d_gene: NA
j_gene: TRBJ2-1
abundance: few
v_gene: TRBV5-1
CDR3aa: CASSSPGGGGDEQFF
CDR3nt: TGCGCCAGCAGCTCCCCTGGAGGAGGGGGCGATGAGCAGTTCTTC

d_gene: NA
j_gene: TRBJ1-2
abundance: NA
v_gene: TRBV6-5
CDR3aa: CASSYVPITNYGYTF
CDR3nt: TGTGCCAGCAGTTACGTCCCGATAACTAACTATGGCTACACCTTC

d_gene: NA
j_gene: TRBJ2-1
abundance: few
v_gene: TRBV14
CDR3aa: CASSHQYNEQFF
CDR3nt: TGTGCCAGCAGCCACCAGTACAATGAGCAGTTCTTC

d_gene: NA
j_gene: TRBJ1-1
abundance: few
v_gene: TRBV11-2
CDR3aa: CASSLRTKTEAFF
CDR3nt: TGTGCCAGCAGCTTACGCACTAAAACTGAAGCTTTCTTT

d_gene: TRBD1
j_gene: TRBJ1-2
abundance: NA
v_gene: TRBV12-3/TRBV12-4
CDR3aa: CASSRNRGGNTNYGYTF
CDR3nt: TGTGCCAGCAGTAGAAACAGGGGCGGGAATACTAACTATGGCTACACCTTC

d_gene: NA
j_gene: TRBJ1-2
abundance: few
v_gene: TRBV5-1
CDR3aa: CASSSAADAVYGYTF
CDR3nt: TGCGCCAGCAGCTCTGCCGCGGACGCCGTCTATGGCTACACCTTC

d_gene: NA
j_gene: TRBJ2-1
abundance: NA
v_gene: TRBV4-2
CDR3aa: CASSPPGDRAYNEQFF
CDR3nt: TGTGCCAGCAGCCCCCCGGGCGACAGAGCCTACAATGAGCAGTTCTTC

d_gene: TRBD2
j_gene: TRBJ2-1
abundance: few
v_gene: TRBV10-2
CDR3aa: CASSGVLAGENEQFF
CDR3nt: TGCGCCAGCAGTGGGGTACTAGCGGGCGAGAATGAGCAGTTCTTC

d_gene: NA
j_gene: TRBJ2-1
abundance: NA
v_gene: TRBV7-6
CDR3aa: CASSSIRAARNEQFF
CDR3nt: TGTGCCAGCAGCAGTATTAGGGCCGCTAGGAATGAGCAGTTCTTC

d_gene: NA
j_gene: TRBJ1-1
abundance: NA
v_gene: TRBV10-2
CDR3aa: CASNPWGGRTEAFF
CDR3nt: TGCGCCAGCAACCCCTGGGGCGGTCGGACTGAAGCTTTCTTT

d_gene: NA
j_gene: TRBJ1-1
abundance: few
v_gene: TRBV5-1
CDR3aa: CASSAELYAYEAFF
CDR3nt: TGCGCCAGCAGCGCCGAACTGTACGCCTATGAAGCTTTCTTT

d_gene: NA
j_gene: TRBJ2-2
abundance: NA
v_gene: TRBV29-1
CDR3aa: CSVGLPNTGELFF
CDR3nt: TGCAGCGTTGGGCTACCGAACACCGGGGAGCTGTTTTTT

d_gene: NA
j_gene: TRBJ2-7
abundance: few
v_gene: TRBV20-1
CDR3aa: CSAPTGAYEQYF
CDR3nt: TGCAGTGCCCCGACAGGAGCTTACGAGCAGTACTTC

d_gene: TRBD1
j_gene: TRBJ1-1
abundance: few
v_gene: TRBV20-1
CDR3aa: CSAVQGALNTEAFF
CDR3nt: TGCAGTGCAGTACAGGGGGCTCTGAACACTGAAGCTTTCTTT

d_gene: NA
j_gene: TRBJ1-4
abundance: few
v_gene: TRBV20-1
CDR3aa: CSASPATGLNEKLFF
CDR3nt: TGCAGTGCTAGCCCGGCCACAGGACTTAATGAAAAACTGTTTTTT

d_gene: TRBD2
j_gene: TRBJ2-1
abundance: few
v_gene: TRBV29-1
CDR3aa: CSVDPEGREGNEQFF
CDR3nt: TGCAGCGTTGACCCCGAGGGCAGGGAGGGAAATGAGCAGTTCTTC